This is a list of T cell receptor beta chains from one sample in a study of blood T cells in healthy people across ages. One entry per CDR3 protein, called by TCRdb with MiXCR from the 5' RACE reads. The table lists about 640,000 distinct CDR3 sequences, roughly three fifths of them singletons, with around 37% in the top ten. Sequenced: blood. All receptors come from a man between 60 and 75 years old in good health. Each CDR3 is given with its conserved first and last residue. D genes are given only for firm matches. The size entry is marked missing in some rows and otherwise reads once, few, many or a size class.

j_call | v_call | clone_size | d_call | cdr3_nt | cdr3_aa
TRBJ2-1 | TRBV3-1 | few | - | TGTGCCAGCAGCCAAGACCTGAACAATGAGCAGTTCTTC | CASSQDLNNEQFF
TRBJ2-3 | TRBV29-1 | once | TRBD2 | TGCAGCGTTACAGGGGGACTAGCGGGGGGCACAGATACGCAGTATTTT | CSVTGGLAGGTDTQYF
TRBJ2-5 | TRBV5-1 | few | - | TGCGCCAGCAGTAAAGGACCGGCACAAGAGACCCAGTACTTC | CASSKGPAQETQYF
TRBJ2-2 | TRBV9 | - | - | TGTACCAGCAGCCCTCGGACAAGCGGAACTAACACCGGGGAGCTGTTTTTT | CTSSPRTSGTNTGELFF
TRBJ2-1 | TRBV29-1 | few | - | TGCAGCGTTGAAGAATTGGGGGGGCAGTATACTGAGCAGTTCTTC | CSVEELGGQYTEQFF
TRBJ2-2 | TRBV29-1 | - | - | TGCAGCGTTGAGGCGACACGCACCGGGGAGCTGTTTTTT | CSVEATRTGELFF
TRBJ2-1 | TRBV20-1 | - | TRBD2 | TGCAGTGCTAGGATGGGTAGCGGGAGGACCGAGCAGTTCTTC | CSARMGSGRTEQFF
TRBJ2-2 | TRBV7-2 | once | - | TGTGCCAGCAGCTTGGAGGAGGTCCAGAACACCGGGGAGCTGTTTTTT | CASSLEEVQNTGELFF
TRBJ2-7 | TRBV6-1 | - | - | TGTGCCAGTAAAGGACAGATAAGCTCCTACGAGCAGTACTTC | CASKGQISSYEQYF
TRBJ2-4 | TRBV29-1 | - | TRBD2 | TGCAGCGTCGGGGGGGGAGTGGGAACCTTGAAAAACATTCAGTGCTTC | CSVGGGVGTLKNIQCF
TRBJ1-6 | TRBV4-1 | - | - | TGCGCCAGCAGCCAAGATCGGGGGCCTCGTAATTCACCCCTCCACTTT | CASSQDRGPRNSPLHF
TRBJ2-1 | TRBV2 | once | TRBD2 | TGTGCCAGCAGTGAAGCGCCGACTATAGCGGGGGACAATGAGCAGTTCTTC | CASSEAPTIAGDNEQFF
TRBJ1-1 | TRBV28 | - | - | TGTGCCAGCAAAGTGGCAGTGTTGCCTGAAGCTTTCTTT | CASKVAVLPEAFF
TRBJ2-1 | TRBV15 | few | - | TGTGCCACCAGCAGAGATGGGACAACCTACAATGAGCAGTTCTTC | CATSRDGTTYNEQFF
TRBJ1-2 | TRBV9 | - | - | TGTGCCAGCAGCTTTATATCGGATGGCTACACCTTC | CASSFISDGYTF
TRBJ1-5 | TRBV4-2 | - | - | TGTGCCAGCAGCCAAGATACCGCTAGCAATCCGCCCCAGCATTTT | CASSQDTASNPPQHF
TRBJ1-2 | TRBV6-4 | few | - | TGTGCCAGCCTTATTTGGGAGACCACCTATGGCTACACCTTC | CASLIWETTYGYTF
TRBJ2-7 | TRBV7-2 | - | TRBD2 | TGTGCCAGCAGCTTAAACGGCGGGGGGGAATACGAGCAGTACTTC | CASSLNGGGEYEQYF
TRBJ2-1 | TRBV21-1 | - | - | TGTGCCAGCAGCAACCAGGGGACAGGGACGTACAATGAGCAGTTCTTC | CASSNQGTGTYNEQFF
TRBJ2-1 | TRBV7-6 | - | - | TGTGCCAGCAGCGTAGACAGGCTTTGGGATGAGCAGTTCTTC | CASSVDRLWDEQFF
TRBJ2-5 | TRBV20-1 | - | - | TGCAGTGCTAGAGATCCGGCACTAGAGACCCAGTACTTC | CSARDPALETQYF
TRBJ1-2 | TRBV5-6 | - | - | TGTGCCAGCAGCTTGGATCCCGGGACGGTTTACTATGGCTACACCTTC | CASSLDPGTVYYGYTF
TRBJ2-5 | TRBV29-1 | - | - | TGCAGCGTTCTTTCACTTAGAGCGACCCAGTACTTC | CSVLSLRATQYF
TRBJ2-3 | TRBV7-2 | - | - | TGTGCCAGCAGCTTAGCGAAAGATAATACGCAGTATTTT | CASSLAKDNTQYF
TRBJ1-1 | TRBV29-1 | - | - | TGCAGCGTTGGAGGCGGAGGGAACACTGAAGCTTTCTTT | CSVGGGGNTEAFF
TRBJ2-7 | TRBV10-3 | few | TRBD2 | TGTGCCATCACTGTGACTAGCGGACCCCTCGAGCAGTACTTC | CAITVTSGPLEQYF
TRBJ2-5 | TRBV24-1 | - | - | TGTGCCACGGCGGAGAGTGCCCAAGAGACCCAGTACTTC | CATAESAQETQYF
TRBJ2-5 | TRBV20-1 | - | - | TGCAGTGCTAGTATTGGGGGGTTGGGAGAGACCCAGTACTTC | CSASIGGLGETQYF
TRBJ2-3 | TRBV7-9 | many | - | TGTGCCAGCACCCCAGAAGCGGGTGGTACGCAGTATTTT | CASTPEAGGTQYF
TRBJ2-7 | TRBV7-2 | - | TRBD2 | TGTGCCAGCAGCTTAGCGGGGACTAGCGGGGTCGGGGAGTACTTC | CASSLAGTSGVGEYF
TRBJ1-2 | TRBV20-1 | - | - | TGCAGTGCTAGAGATACGCTTGATGGCTACACCTTC | CSARDTLDGYTF
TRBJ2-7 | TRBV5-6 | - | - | TGTGCCAGCAGCTTGGGGTTATACGAGCAGTACTTC | CASSLGLYEQYF
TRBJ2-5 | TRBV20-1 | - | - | TGCAGTGCTAGAGAATTTCGGGTTACGTACCAAGAGACCCAGTACTTC | CSAREFRVTYQETQYF
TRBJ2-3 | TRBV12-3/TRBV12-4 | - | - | TGTGCCAGCAGCCTCAAGCGGGCGAGCACAGATACGCAGTATTTT | CASSLKRASTDTQYF
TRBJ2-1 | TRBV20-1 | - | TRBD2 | TGCAGTGCTAGAAGCGGCGGGGGTCCCACGGGTGAGCAGTTCTTC | CSARSGGGPTGEQFF
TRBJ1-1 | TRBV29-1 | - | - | TGCAGCGCCGTCAGTTTCGGCAGCACTGAAGCTTTCTTT | CSAVSFGSTEAFF
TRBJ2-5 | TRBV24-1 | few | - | TGTGCCACCAGTGATGGTCCCAGAGGAGAGACCCAGTACTTC | CATSDGPRGETQYF
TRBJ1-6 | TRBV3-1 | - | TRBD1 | TGTGCCAGCAGCCAAGGACAGGGAGGGATTAATTCACCCCTCCACTTT | CASSQGQGGINSPLHF
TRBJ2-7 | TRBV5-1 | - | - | TGCGCCAGCAGCTTGTTGTCCGGGACAATCAACGAGCAGTACTTC | CASSLLSGTINEQYF
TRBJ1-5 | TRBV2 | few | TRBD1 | TGTGCCAGCAGTCCATGGACAGGGAATCAGCCCCAGCATTTT | CASSPWTGNQPQHF
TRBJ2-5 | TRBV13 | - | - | TGTGCCAGCAGCCTCAGGGGGGGCCTCTCGACGGAGACCCAGTACTTC | CASSLRGGLSTETQYF
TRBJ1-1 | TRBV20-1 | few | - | TGCAGTGCTAGAGATAGAGTGAGAGGCGGTAACACTGAAGCTTTCTTT | CSARDRVRGGNTEAFF
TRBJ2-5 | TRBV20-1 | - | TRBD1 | TGCAGTGCTAAGGACAGGGGGCCGGAGACCCAGTACTTC | CSAKDRGPETQYF
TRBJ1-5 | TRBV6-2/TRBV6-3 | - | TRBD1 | TGTGCCAGCAGTCCGGTGGCAGGGGGGAATCAGCCCCAGCATTTT | CASSPVAGGNQPQHF
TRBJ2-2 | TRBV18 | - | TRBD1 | TGTGCCAGCTCACCCATCGGACAGGGAGAAACCGGGGAGCTGTTTTTT | CASSPIGQGETGELFF
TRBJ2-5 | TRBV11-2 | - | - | TGTGCCAGCAGCTTAAACGTTAAGGTTGGGGAGACCCAGTACTTC | CASSLNVKVGETQYF
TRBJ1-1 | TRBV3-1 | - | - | TGTGCCAGCAGCCAAGCGAACGAGGGAGACACTGAAGCTTTCTTT | CASSQANEGDTEAFF
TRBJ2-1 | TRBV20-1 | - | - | TGCAGTGCTAGCCCCCGAGATGAGCAGTTCTTC | CSASPRDEQFF
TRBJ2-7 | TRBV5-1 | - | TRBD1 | TGCGCCAGCAGCTTGGGACAGGGCGATCCCTCCTACGAGCAGTACTTC | CASSLGQGDPSYEQYF
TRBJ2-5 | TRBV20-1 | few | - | TGCAGTGCCCACTCCCCATTTGGAGAGACCCAGTACTTC | CSAHSPFGETQYF
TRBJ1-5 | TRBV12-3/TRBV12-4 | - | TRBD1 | TGTGCCAGCAGCCGCCCTGGACAGGGCCTTAATCAGCCCCAGCATTTT | CASSRPGQGLNQPQHF